One sample yielded the 6 T cell receptor beta chains listed below, sequenced in a study of cytomegalovirus exposure and HLA in healthy donors. 13 Jbeta primers and 60 Vbeta primers were used for the PCR. Data came from immunoSEQ multiplex PCR; TCRdb stores just in-frame clones and leaves some out. Among over 100,000 clones, 65% to 80% were seen once, and the ten largest hold 4.8%. The sequenced material came from PBMCs. The origin of the receptors is a man aged 25-45 years in good health and CMV-seropositive.

Details on this clone: One end of the junction fails to match germline, which may point to a read error. The chain links TRBV7-9 to TRBJ2-1; a possible D gene is TRBD1 (5 bases). Germline V gives CDR1 SEHNR, CDR2 FQNEAQ (reference sequence). This CDR3 is 12 amino acids long. The CDR3 protein is CSSSLSRGEQFF. CDR3 coding DNA: TGTTCCAGCAGCCTCTCTAGGGGTGAGCAGTTCTTC.

This clone was seen only a few times. The chain couples TRBV2 to TRBJ2-2, with no clear D. V was clipped by 4 bases and J by 4 bases, with 7 bases between them. CDR1 and CDR2 (germline): SNHLY, FYNNEI. The CDR3 runs to 13 residues. The CDR3 bases are TGTGCCAGCAGTGGACTGAGCACCGGGGAGCTGTTTTTT. Residues: CASSGLSTGELFF.

CDR3 loop: CASSVASGGAFDGTQYF. CDR3 nucleotides: TGTGCCAGCAGCGTAGCCAGCGGGGGGGCCTTTGATGGGACCCAGTACTTC. This chain joins TRBV9 and TRBJ2-5, with 10 bases identical to TRBD2. The V and J ends lost 0 bases and 7 bases, in that order; junction bases with no gene match: 12. The CDR3 spans 17 residues. Germline V gene sequence: CDR1 SGDLS, CDR2 YYNGEE.

This chain uses TRBV2 with TRBJ2-6; D is ambiguous. The V end was cut by 7 bases, the J end by 4 bases, with 11 bases between. There are 14 residues in the CDR3. The germline CDR1 and CDR2 sequences are SNHLY and FYNNEI. In DNA form, the CDR3 reads TGTGCCAGCATACGCGAATACGGGGCCAACGTCCTGACTTTC. This sequence encodes CASIREYGANVLTF.

This clone was observed once. For the CDR3, the DNA is TGTGCCAGCAGCTTAACTGATAATTCACCCCTCCACTTT. Translated: CASSLTDNSPLHF. J is TRBJ1-6 and V is TRBV7-9; D is ambiguous. V was shortened by 2 bases and J by 5 bases, with 4 bases between the two germline ends. This CDR3 has 13 residues. Germline CDR1 reads SEHNR; CDR2 reads FQNEAQ (reference sequence).

The chain links TRBV7-8 to TRBJ1-3; D call uncertain. This CDR3 comprises 13 residues. The V gene lost 5 bases and the J gene lost 4 bases, with 9 bases spanning the gap. From germline, CDR1 is SGHVS and CDR2 FQNEAQ. CDR3 sequence: CASSPSNGNTIYF. CDR3 DNA: TGTGCCAGCAGCCCGAGTAACGGAAACACCATATATTTT.